This entry lists 7 T cell receptor beta chains sequenced from one sample in a study of PD-1 blockade in classical Hodgkin lymphoma. All the patients suffered relapse after autologous stem cell transplantation, and brentuximab vedotin exposure differed. Clones were sequenced by immunoSEQ multiplex PCR, and TCRdb holds only the in-frame ones, with some missing. The sample holds around 4,500 clones, roughly 70% seen once. This material consisted of peripheral blood mononuclear cells (PBMCs), taken before the second cycle of nivolumab. Source of these receptors: a human donor with classical Hodgkin lymphoma.

The chain couples TRBV11-2 to TRBJ1-5, with TRBD1 identical over 7 bases. Germline lookup yields CDR1 SGHAT and CDR2 FQNNGV. There are 13 residues in the CDR3. The junction had 2 bases not matched to a gene; V was cut back by 4 bases and J by 5 bases. The CDR3 DNA is TGTGCCAGCAGCTCTACAGGGGATCAGCCCCAGCATTTT. Protein: CASSSTGDQPQHF. The whole variable domain, filled in from reference TRBV11-2 and TRBJ1-5, reads EAGVAQSPRYKIIEKRQSVAFWCNPISGHATLYWYQQILGQGPKLLIQFQNNGVVDDSQLPKDRFSAERLKGVDSTLKIQPAKLEDSAVYLCASSSTGDQPQHFGDGTRLSIL.

This chain joins TRBV9 and TRBJ2-1, with D possibly being TRBD2 (7 bases). V lost 4 bases, J lost 0 bases, and 17 bases lay in between. This CDR3 is built from 17 residues. Germline assignment: CDR1 SGDLS and CDR2 YYNGEE. CDR3 amino acids: CASSPTLGGGSYNEQFF. CDR3 nucleotide sequence: TGTGCCAGCAGCCCGACACTGGGAGGGGGCTCCTACAATGAGCAGTTCTTC.

Worth noting for this clone: The identical CDR3 is also encoded by other nucleotide sequences in the sample. The V and J genes are TRBV4-2 and TRBJ2-3, with TRBD1 identical over 10 bases. V shed 2 bases and J 5 bases; nucleotides not matched to a gene: 4. Germline V gene sequence: CDR1 LGHNA, CDR2 YNFKEQ. The CDR3 runs to 15 residues. CDR3 DNA: TGTGCCAGCAGCCAATCCGGGACAGGGGTAGATACGCAGTATTTT. Its translation: CASSQSGTGVDTQYF.

J is TRBJ2-2 and V is TRBV4-2; maybe TRBD1 (5 bases). V dropped 0 bases and J dropped 0 bases, with 8 bases sitting between them. Germline CDR1 and CDR2: LGHNA and YNFKEQ. This CDR3 contains 16 residues. In nucleotides, the CDR3 is TGTGCCAGCAGCCAAGATGGCAGGGCGAACACCGGGGAGCTGTTTTTT. This translates into CASSQDGRANTGELFF.

A few counts support this clone. The genes are TRBV6-1 and TRBJ1-2; D gene unclear. The V end was cut by 7 bases, the J end by 0 bases, with 3 bases between. Germline loops: CDR1 MNHNS, CDR2 SASEGT. The CDR3 length is 11 residues. CDR3 sequence (DNA): TGTGCCAGCAATACTAACTATGGCTACACCTTC. Its protein product is CASNTNYGYTF.

The chain uses TRBV25-1 and TRBJ1-5; D remains unclear. Per germline, CDR1 MGHDK and CDR2 SYGVNS. This CDR3 is built from 12 residues. Trimming took 5 bases from V and 9 from J, leaving 11 bases between them. In DNA form, the CDR3 reads TGTGCCAGCAGTTATAACCCTTGGCCCCAGCATTTT. It yields the protein CASSYNPWPQHF.

V usage is TRBV7-6 and J usage is TRBJ1-1; D remains ambiguous. V was trimmed by 5 bases and J by 4 bases, leaving 14 bases between them. Germline V lookup: CDR1 SGHVS, CDR2 FNYEAQ. The CDR3 length is 14 residues. The DNA of the CDR3 is TGTGCCAGCAGCGTGGGTAGTACAGTCACTGAAGCTTTCTTT. Amino acid sequence: CASSVGSTVTEAFF.